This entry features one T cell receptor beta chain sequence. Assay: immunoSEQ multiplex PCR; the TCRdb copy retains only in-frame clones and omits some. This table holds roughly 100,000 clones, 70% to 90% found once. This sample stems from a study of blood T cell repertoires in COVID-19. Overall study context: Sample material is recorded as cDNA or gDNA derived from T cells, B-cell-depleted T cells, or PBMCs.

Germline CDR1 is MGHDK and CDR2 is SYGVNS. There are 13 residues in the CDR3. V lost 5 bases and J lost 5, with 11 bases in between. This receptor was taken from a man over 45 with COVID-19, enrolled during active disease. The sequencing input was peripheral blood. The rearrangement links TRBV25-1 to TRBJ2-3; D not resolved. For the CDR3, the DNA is TGTGCCAGCAGTACCAACTCTGGAGATACGCAGTATTTT. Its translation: CASSTNSGDTQYF.